A selection of T cell receptor beta chains follows, all from one sample in a study of cytomegalovirus exposure and HLA in healthy donors. Clones were sequenced by immunoSEQ multiplex PCR, and TCRdb holds only the in-frame ones, with some missing. Of 100,000 to 150,000 clones detected, about three quarters appear once; the ten largest clones hold 2% to 3%. The specimen sequenced was PBMCs. All receptors derive from a woman aged 60 to 75 in good health and CMV-seropositive. CDR3s include the opening cysteine and the closing phenylalanine or tryptophan. The D gene is left open where the match is weak. Clone size is given for some rows only: seen once, a few or many times, or a class if the clone is expanded.

CDR3 DNA: TGTGCCAGCAGCTTAGGACAGGGGGTGGCAGATACGCAGTATTTT
CDR3 protein: CASSLGQGVADTQYF
D gene: TRBD1
J gene: TRBJ2-3
CDR3 length: 15
clone size: .
V gene: TRBV7-9

CDR3 DNA: TGTGCCAGCAGTTTATCGATCGGGGGGTTCTCACCCCTCCACTTT
CDR3 protein: CASSLSIGGFSPLHF
D gene: .
J gene: TRBJ1-6
CDR3 length: 15
clone size: .
V gene: TRBV27

CDR3 DNA: TGCGCCAGCAGCACCGGGACAGGGAACACAGATACGCAGTATTTT
CDR3 protein: CASSTGTGNTDTQYF
D gene: TRBD1
J gene: TRBJ2-3
CDR3 length: 15
clone size: .
V gene: TRBV5-1

CDR3 DNA: TGTGCCAGCAGGGTGGGCACAGGTTACTCTGGGGCCAACGTCCTGACTTTC
CDR3 protein: CASRVGTGYSGANVLTF
D gene: .
J gene: TRBJ2-6
CDR3 length: 17
clone size: .
V gene: TRBV27

CDR3 DNA: TGCGCCTCCAAACTAGGGCAGATAGGAACCTACGAGCAGTACTTC
CDR3 protein: CASKLGQIGTYEQYF
D gene: .
J gene: TRBJ2-7
CDR3 length: 15
clone size: few
V gene: TRBV4-1

CDR3 DNA: TGTGCCAGCAGCCCAGCAGGGCTCACCGGGGAGCTGTTTTTT
CDR3 protein: CASSPAGLTGELFF
D gene: .
J gene: TRBJ2-2
CDR3 length: 14
clone size: few
V gene: TRBV7-2

CDR3 DNA: TGTGCCAGTAGTCCCGCCAAATTACTAGGACCTCCTTACGAGCAGTACTTC
CDR3 protein: CASSPAKLLGPPYEQYF
D gene: .
J gene: TRBJ2-7
CDR3 length: 17
clone size: once
V gene: TRBV19

CDR3 DNA: TGTGCCAGCAGTTACGGAGCGGGGGGGCTCACAGATACGCAGTATTTT
CDR3 protein: CASSYGAGGLTDTQYF
D gene: TRBD2
J gene: TRBJ2-3
CDR3 length: 16
clone size: .
V gene: TRBV6-5

CDR3 DNA: TGTGCCAGCAGCTTAGCCCGGGACAGCTATTCCAATGGCTACACCTTC
CDR3 protein: CASSLARDSYSNGYTF
D gene: TRBD1
J gene: TRBJ1-2
CDR3 length: 16
clone size: .
V gene: TRBV7-9

CDR3 DNA: TGTGCCGCGGGGCCTATGGGGTCCTACGAGCAGTACTTC
CDR3 protein: CAAGPMGSYEQYF
D gene: .
J gene: TRBJ2-7
CDR3 length: 13
clone size: .
V gene: TRBV6-5

CDR3 DNA: TGTGCCAGCAGCGTAGGTATAGCGGGCTCCTACAATGAGCAGTTCTTC
CDR3 protein: CASSVGIAGSYNEQFF
D gene: TRBD2
J gene: TRBJ2-1
CDR3 length: 16
clone size: .
V gene: TRBV9

CDR3 DNA: TGTGCCATCAGTGACCCCAGCGGGGGGGCCGGGGACGAGCAGTTCTTC
CDR3 protein: CAISDPSGGAGDEQFF
D gene: TRBD2
J gene: TRBJ2-1
CDR3 length: 16
clone size: .
V gene: TRBV10-3

CDR3 DNA: TGTGCCAGCTCACCAGCACCAGTCACTGAAGCTTTCTTT
CDR3 protein: CASSPAPVTEAFF
D gene: .
J gene: TRBJ1-1
CDR3 length: 13
clone size: .
V gene: TRBV18

CDR3 DNA: TGTGCCATCAGTGAGTCAGGGGTTCGGGATTCACCCCTCCACTTT
CDR3 protein: CAISESGVRDSPLHF
D gene: .
J gene: TRBJ1-6
CDR3 length: 15
clone size: .
V gene: TRBV10-3

CDR3 DNA: TGTGCCATACAGGATGCAGGGATCGGCAATCAGCCCCAGCATTTT
CDR3 protein: CAIQDAGIGNQPQHF
D gene: .
J gene: TRBJ1-5
CDR3 length: 15
clone size: .
V gene: TRBV6-5

CDR3 DNA: TGTGCCAGCAGCCCATCACTTACAGGACAGAGGGACCGCGATGGCTACACCTTC
CDR3 protein: CASSPSLTGQRDRDGYTF
D gene: .
J gene: TRBJ1-2
CDR3 length: 18
clone size: .
V gene: TRBV11-2

CDR3 DNA: TGCGCCAGCAGCCTGGAGAAGGCGGTCCGATCCTACGAGCAGTACTTC
CDR3 protein: CASSLEKAVRSYEQYF
D gene: .
J gene: TRBJ2-7
CDR3 length: 16
clone size: .
V gene: TRBV4-1

CDR3 DNA: TGTGCCAGCAGCTTAGCCGGAGCCGGGGAGCTGTTTTTT
CDR3 protein: CASSLAGAGELFF
D gene: .
J gene: TRBJ2-2
CDR3 length: 13
clone size: .
V gene: TRBV11-3

CDR3 DNA: TGCGCCAGCAGAGAGGTAAGGGACAGGGCGAACACCGGGGAGCTGTTTTTT
CDR3 protein: CASREVRDRANTGELFF
D gene: TRBD1
J gene: TRBJ2-2
CDR3 length: 17
clone size: .
V gene: TRBV4-1

CDR3 DNA: TGTGCCAGCAGCGTAGGGGGGAACAGGGACTATGGCTACACCTTC
CDR3 protein: CASSVGGNRDYGYTF
D gene: .
J gene: TRBJ1-2
CDR3 length: 15
clone size: .
V gene: TRBV9

CDR3 DNA: TGTGCCAGCAGTTACTCGGGGAGCTCTGGAAACACCATATATTTT
CDR3 protein: CASSYSGSSGNTIYF
D gene: .
J gene: TRBJ1-3
CDR3 length: 15
clone size: .
V gene: TRBV6-5

CDR3 DNA: TGCGCCAGCAGCTTCCCTCCAGGGAGGGGCACTGAAGCTTTCTTT
CDR3 protein: CASSFPPGRGTEAFF
D gene: .
J gene: TRBJ1-1
CDR3 length: 15
clone size: .
V gene: TRBV5-1

CDR3 DNA: TGTGCCGTCTCGCGTACGAACACTGAAGCTTTCTTT
CDR3 protein: CAVSRTNTEAFF
D gene: .
J gene: TRBJ1-1
CDR3 length: 12
clone size: .
V gene: TRBV10-3

CDR3 DNA: TGTGCCAGCAGTGGACTGATACTGAACACCGGGGAGCTGTTTTTT
CDR3 protein: CASSGLILNTGELFF
D gene: .
J gene: TRBJ2-2
CDR3 length: 15
clone size: .
V gene: TRBV2

CDR3 DNA: TGCGCCAGCACGGAAGGGGCCCCTGGTGAAGGAAAACTGTTTTTT
CDR3 protein: CASTEGAPGEGKLFF
D gene: .
J gene: TRBJ1-4
CDR3 length: 15
clone size: few
V gene: TRBV5-1

CDR3 DNA: TGTGCCAGCAGCTTAGGGACAGGACTCTCCTACGAGCAGTACTTC
CDR3 protein: CASSLGTGLSYEQYF
D gene: TRBD1
J gene: TRBJ2-7
CDR3 length: 15
clone size: few
V gene: TRBV11-2

CDR3 DNA: TGCGCCAGCAGCCAACCCGGACAGGGAAACACTGAAGCTTTCTTT
CDR3 protein: CASSQPGQGNTEAFF
D gene: TRBD1
J gene: TRBJ1-1
CDR3 length: 15
clone size: .
V gene: TRBV4-1

CDR3 DNA: TGTGCCAGTAGTATTTTCAGGGCCGACTATGGCTACACCTTC
CDR3 protein: CASSIFRADYGYTF
D gene: .
J gene: TRBJ1-2
CDR3 length: 14
clone size: .
V gene: TRBV19

CDR3 DNA: TGTGCCACCAGCAGAGATGCACTAGCTGGCGAGACCCAGTACTTC
CDR3 protein: CATSRDALAGETQYF
D gene: .
J gene: TRBJ2-5
CDR3 length: 15
clone size: once
V gene: TRBV15

CDR3 DNA: TGTGCCAGCAGTATTCAACAGGGAGTTAATGAAAAACTGTTTTTT
CDR3 protein: CASSIQQGVNEKLFF
D gene: .
J gene: TRBJ1-4
CDR3 length: 15
clone size: .
V gene: TRBV6-5

CDR3 DNA: TGTGCCAGCAGTTACTATGCGGGTGGCTACACCTTC
CDR3 protein: CASSYYAGGYTF
D gene: .
J gene: TRBJ1-2
CDR3 length: 12
clone size: .
V gene: TRBV6-5

CDR3 DNA: TGTGCCAGCAGCCTCCGACAGGGGACTGAAGCTTTCTTT
CDR3 protein: CASSLRQGTEAFF
D gene: TRBD1
J gene: TRBJ1-1
CDR3 length: 13
clone size: .
V gene: TRBV7-3

CDR3 DNA: TGTGCCATCAGCGGAACAGGGGACACTGAAGCTTTCTTT
CDR3 protein: CAISGTGDTEAFF
D gene: TRBD1
J gene: TRBJ1-1
CDR3 length: 13
clone size: .
V gene: TRBV10-3

CDR3 DNA: TGTGCCAGCAAACAGGGTGAGGGGAACACTGAAGCTTTCTTT
CDR3 protein: CASKQGEGNTEAFF
D gene: .
J gene: TRBJ1-1
CDR3 length: 14
clone size: .
V gene: TRBV27

CDR3 DNA: TGCGCCAGCAGCCAGACTAGCGGGGGGGCCCAAGATACGCAGTATTTT
CDR3 protein: CASSQTSGGAQDTQYF
D gene: TRBD2
J gene: TRBJ2-3
CDR3 length: 16
clone size: .
V gene: TRBV4-1

CDR3 DNA: TGTGCCAGCACCCCTGGTCTCGGAAGGGGAACTGAAGCTTTCTTT
CDR3 protein: CASTPGLGRGTEAFF
D gene: .
J gene: TRBJ1-1
CDR3 length: 15
clone size: .
V gene: TRBV7-2

CDR3 DNA: TGTGCCAGCAGCTTACCCCGGGGGAAAAAGGGCACTGAAGCTTTCTTT
CDR3 protein: CASSLPRGKKGTEAFF
D gene: .
J gene: TRBJ1-1
CDR3 length: 16
clone size: .
V gene: TRBV7-9

CDR3 DNA: TGTGCCAGCAGTAAAGGGACATTGAACACCGGGGAGCTGTTTTTT
CDR3 protein: CASSKGTLNTGELFF
D gene: .
J gene: TRBJ2-2
CDR3 length: 15
clone size: .
V gene: TRBV2

CDR3 DNA: TGTGCCAGCAGCTTGGGGGCAGCTGAAAACTATGGCTACACCTTC
CDR3 protein: CASSLGAAENYGYTF
D gene: .
J gene: TRBJ1-2
CDR3 length: 15
clone size: .
V gene: TRBV5-6

CDR3 DNA: TGTGCCAGTAGTATAGGAGACTACCTGGAAACAGATACGCAGTATTTT
CDR3 protein: CASSIGDYLETDTQYF
D gene: .
J gene: TRBJ2-3
CDR3 length: 16
clone size: .
V gene: TRBV19

CDR3 DNA: TGTGCCAGCAGCGTGGGAGGGGTTGGGCGTAATGAAAAACTGTTTTTT
CDR3 protein: CASSVGGVGRNEKLFF
D gene: .
J gene: TRBJ1-4
CDR3 length: 16
clone size: .
V gene: TRBV7-9

CDR3 DNA: TGTGCCAGCAGCCTAGGACAGAGCTCCTACAATGAGCAGTTCTTC
CDR3 protein: CASSLGQSSYNEQFF
D gene: .
J gene: TRBJ2-1
CDR3 length: 15
clone size: .
V gene: TRBV11-3

CDR3 DNA: TGTGCCAGCAGCTTAGTAGGGGCCGGGAACACCGGGGAGCTGTTTTTT
CDR3 protein: CASSLVGAGNTGELFF
D gene: .
J gene: TRBJ2-2
CDR3 length: 16
clone size: .
V gene: TRBV11-1

CDR3 DNA: TGTGCCAGCAGCCCACCTGGGACAGCCTATGGCTACACCTTC
CDR3 protein: CASSPPGTAYGYTF
D gene: TRBD1
J gene: TRBJ1-2
CDR3 length: 14
clone size: .
V gene: TRBV5-6

CDR3 DNA: TGTGCCAGCAGTTCCGGACAGGTGGACTATGGCTACACCTTC
CDR3 protein: CASSSGQVDYGYTF
D gene: TRBD1
J gene: TRBJ1-2
CDR3 length: 14
clone size: .
V gene: TRBV27

CDR3 DNA: TGCAGCGTCCTGGAGGGGGCCCACGAGCAGTACTTC
CDR3 protein: CSVLEGAHEQYF
D gene: .
J gene: TRBJ2-7
CDR3 length: 12
clone size: .
V gene: TRBV29-1

CDR3 DNA: TGTGCCAGCAGCTCCAGGGGGCGCGGCTATGGCTACACCTTC
CDR3 protein: CASSSRGRGYGYTF
D gene: TRBD1
J gene: TRBJ1-2
CDR3 length: 14
clone size: .
V gene: TRBV7-3

CDR3 DNA: TGTGCCAGCAGCCCGGGACAGGGGGCCTACGAGCAGTACTTC
CDR3 protein: CASSPGQGAYEQYF
D gene: TRBD1
J gene: TRBJ2-7
CDR3 length: 14
clone size: .
V gene: TRBV7-8

CDR3 DNA: TGTGCCAGTAGTACCCTACGGACAGGGATTAATATTCACACTGAAGCTTTCTTT
CDR3 protein: CASSTLRTGINIHTEAFF
D gene: TRBD1
J gene: TRBJ1-1
CDR3 length: 18
clone size: .
V gene: TRBV19

CDR3 DNA: TGTGCCAGCAAAGGGGGCGGCGGTCGTCCTGAAGCTTTCTTT
CDR3 protein: CASKGGGGRPEAFF
D gene: TRBD1
J gene: TRBJ1-1
CDR3 length: 14
clone size: few
V gene: TRBV6-6

CDR3 DNA: TGCGCCAGCAGCTTGGCCACAGGGTTTGGTGAAAAACTGTTTTTT
CDR3 protein: CASSLATGFGEKLFF
D gene: .
J gene: TRBJ1-4
CDR3 length: 15
clone size: .
V gene: TRBV5-1

CDR3 DNA: TGTTCCAGCAGCTTAGGCTGGCCCTACGAGCAGTACTTC
CDR3 protein: CSSSLGWPYEQYF
D gene: .
J gene: TRBJ2-7
CDR3 length: 13
clone size: .
V gene: TRBV7-9

CDR3 DNA: TGTGCCAGCAGTTACTCTCCAGGGGAAGGAAACCAGCCCCAGCATTTT
CDR3 protein: CASSYSPGEGNQPQHF
D gene: .
J gene: TRBJ1-5
CDR3 length: 16
clone size: .
V gene: TRBV6-6

CDR3 DNA: TGTGCCAGCAGCGGCCGGGAATTAGGGAATTCACCCCTCCACTTT
CDR3 protein: CASSGRELGNSPLHF
D gene: .
J gene: TRBJ1-6
CDR3 length: 15
clone size: few
V gene: TRBV9

CDR3 DNA: TGTGCCAGCAGTTCAGGCCGCACTGAAGCTTTCTTT
CDR3 protein: CASSSGRTEAFF
D gene: .
J gene: TRBJ1-1
CDR3 length: 12
clone size: .
V gene: TRBV6-1

CDR3 DNA: TGTGCCAGCAGCCGACAGGGGACTTCACCCCTCCACTTT
CDR3 protein: CASSRQGTSPLHF
D gene: TRBD1
J gene: TRBJ1-6
CDR3 length: 13
clone size: .
V gene: TRBV5-4

CDR3 DNA: TGTGCCAGCAGTGTCTCAAGCCCAACGCCGGGGGATACGCAGTATTTT
CDR3 protein: CASSVSSPTPGDTQYF
D gene: .
J gene: TRBJ2-3
CDR3 length: 16
clone size: .
V gene: TRBV6-1

CDR3 DNA: TGCGCCAGCACCCTCATACCGACAGGGCCTCCCAACAATGAGCAGTTCTTC
CDR3 protein: CASTLIPTGPPNNEQFF
D gene: TRBD1
J gene: TRBJ2-1
CDR3 length: 17
clone size: .
V gene: TRBV5-1

CDR3 DNA: TGTGCCAGCAGTTCAGCGCACTACGAGCAGTACTTC
CDR3 protein: CASSSAHYEQYF
D gene: .
J gene: TRBJ2-7
CDR3 length: 12
clone size: .
V gene: TRBV6-5

CDR3 DNA: TGTGCCAGCAGTGAACGTGGAGGGAGGATACTCTATGGCTACACCTTC
CDR3 protein: CASSERGGRILYGYTF
D gene: .
J gene: TRBJ1-2
CDR3 length: 16
clone size: once
V gene: TRBV6-1